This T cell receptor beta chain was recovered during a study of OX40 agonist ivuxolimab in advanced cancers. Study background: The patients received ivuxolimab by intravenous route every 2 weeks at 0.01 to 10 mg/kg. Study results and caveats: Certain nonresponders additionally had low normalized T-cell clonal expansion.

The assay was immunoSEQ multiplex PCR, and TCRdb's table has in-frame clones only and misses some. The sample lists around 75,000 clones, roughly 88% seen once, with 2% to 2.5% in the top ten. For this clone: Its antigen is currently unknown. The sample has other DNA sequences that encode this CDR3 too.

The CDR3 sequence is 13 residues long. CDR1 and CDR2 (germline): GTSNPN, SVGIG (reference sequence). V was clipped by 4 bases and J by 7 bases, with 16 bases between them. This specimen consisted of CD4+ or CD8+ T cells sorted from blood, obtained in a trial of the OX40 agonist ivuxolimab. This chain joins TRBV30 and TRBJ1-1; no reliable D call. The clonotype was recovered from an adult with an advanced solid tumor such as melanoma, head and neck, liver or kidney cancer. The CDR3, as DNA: TGTGCCTGGAATCTCTCCGGACGACTTGAAGCTTTCTTT. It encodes CAWNLSGRLEAFF.